The present T cell receptor (beta chain) was sequenced within a study of T cell responses to AZD1222 COVID-19 vaccine. Study-level points and caveats: Baseline seropositives among AZD1222 recipients totaled only five or six. Recipients of two AZD1222 doses showed rising Spike-specific TCR breadth and depth.

Repertoires were generated with immunoSEQ multiplex PCR, while TCRdb's copy carries only in-frame clones and drops some. In the table there are some 170,000 clones, 92% of which are singletons. A remark on this clone: Antigen: not known.

This CDR3 spans 15 amino acids. Per germline, CDR1 LNHDA and CDR2 SQIVND (reference sequence). The V gene lost 5 bases and the J gene lost 4 bases, with 14 bases spanning the gap. The V call is TRBV19, the J call TRBJ2-2; the D is unclear. The sample was peripheral blood, taken 28 days after the second AZD1222 dose. This clonotype originated in an adult who received the AZD1222 COVID-19 vaccine. The CDR3 DNA reads as TGTGCCAGTAGTGACGTAGGACCGACCACCGGGGAGCTGTTTTTT. Translated: CASSDVGPTTGELFF.